The source of this T cell receptor beta chain is a study of cytomegalovirus exposure and HLA in healthy donors. Study results and limitations: For TCR beta chains, V- and J-gene trimming was later linked to a missense DCLRE1C variant. It was reported in a later analysis that an Asian-associated ancestry cluster showed fewer N-insertions than the roughly 670-donor mean. Serostatus for CMV was the only available immune exposure information.

This clone was picked up a small number of times. Its antigen is unidentified. This CDR3 region has 15 residues. The germline gives CDR1 SGHRS, CDR2 YFSETQ. After removal of 2 bases from V and 6 bases from J, the junction contained 6 bases not matched to a gene. PCR employed 60 Vbeta and 13 Jbeta primers. Clones were read by immunoSEQ multiplex PCR, and TCRdb kept only the in-frame ones, dropping some. This sample carries about 120,000 clones, over 75% of them seen once, and the ten largest clones take 4.2%. The sequencing sample was made of PBMCs. The sequence derives from a male donor in good health and CMV-seropositive. The chain carries TRBV5-1 and TRBJ2-2; 8 bases match TRBD1. The CDR3 here is CASSFGDRPSGELFF. The CDR3 nucleotides are TGCGCCAGCAGCTTTGGGGACAGGCCTTCCGGGGAGCTGTTTTTT.